Listed below are T cell receptor beta chains from one sample, sequenced in a study of CD8 T cells in Susac syndrome. From the immunoSEQ multiplex PCR reads, TCRdb called clonotypes with MiXCR, one entry per CDR3 protein. The table shows roughly 190,000 distinct CDR3 sequences, with roughly 94% occurring only once. The source material was CD8+ T cells from PBMCs. All receptors come from a human donor with Susac syndrome. The CDR3 runs from the conserved cysteine through the conserved F or W. Fields, in order: J gene, V gene, clone size, D gene, CDR3 protein, CDR3 DNA. A D gene is named only where the DNA matches it firmly. Clone sizes are given selectively: once, few, many, or a class where the clone is expanded.

J: TRBJ2-5
V: TRBV9
size: NA
D: TRBD1
CDR3: CASSEGTGIETQYF
DNA: TGTGCCAGCAGCGAGGGGACAGGGATCGAGACCCAGTACTTC

J: TRBJ2-5
V: TRBV7-9
size: NA
D: NA
CDR3: CASSLGTQGRQYF
DNA: TGTGCCAGCAGCTTGGGGACTCAGGGTCGACAGTACTTC

J: TRBJ2-7
V: TRBV9
size: NA
D: TRBD1
CDR3: CASSAGDRDREQYF
DNA: TGTGCCAGCAGCGCCGGAGACAGGGACCGCGAGCAGTACTTC

J: TRBJ2-5
V: TRBV24-1
size: NA
D: NA
CDR3: CATSDRMQETQYF
DNA: TGTGCCACCAGTGATCGAATGCAAGAGACCCAGTACTTC

J: TRBJ2-7
V: TRBV15
size: once
D: TRBD1
CDR3: CATSRDFGTGVYEQYF
DNA: TGTGCCACCAGCAGAGATTTCGGGACAGGGGTTTACGAGCAGTACTTC

J: TRBJ2-4
V: TRBV18
size: NA
D: NA
CDR3: CASSPSRGGMAKNIQYF
DNA: TGTGCCAGCTCACCATCGAGGGGGGGGATGGCCAAAAACATTCAGTACTTC

J: TRBJ2-6
V: TRBV5-4
size: once
D: NA
CDR3: CASSLAKGGVAGANVLTF
DNA: TGTGCCAGCAGCTTGGCCAAGGGCGGGGTTGCTGGGGCCAACGTCCTGACTTTC

J: TRBJ1-6
V: TRBV6-4
size: NA
D: NA
CDR3: CASSGTLNSPLHF
DNA: TGTGCCAGCAGTGGGACTCTTAATTCACCCCTCCACTTT

J: TRBJ2-1
V: TRBV28
size: few
D: TRBD2
CDR3: CASSSWTSGGNEQFF
DNA: TGTGCCAGCAGTTCCTGGACTAGCGGGGGGAATGAGCAGTTCTTC

J: TRBJ1-6
V: TRBV27
size: NA
D: TRBD1
CDR3: CASSPQDRVDSPLHF
DNA: TGTGCCAGCAGTCCACAGGACAGGGTTGATTCACCCCTCCACTTT

J: TRBJ1-2
V: TRBV29-1
size: NA
D: NA
CDR3: CSVAPDSTNYGYTF
DNA: TGCAGCGTTGCCCCGGACAGTACTAACTATGGCTACACCTTC

J: TRBJ2-1
V: TRBV19
size: NA
D: NA
CDR3: CASSSHGGPSYNEQFF
DNA: TGTGCCAGTAGTAGCCACGGGGGCCCCTCCTACAATGAGCAGTTCTTC

J: TRBJ2-1
V: TRBV10-3
size: NA
D: NA
CDR3: CAISERGSYNEQFF
DNA: TGTGCCATCAGTGAGCGGGGTTCCTACAATGAGCAGTTCTTC

J: TRBJ2-1
V: TRBV2
size: NA
D: TRBD2
CDR3: CASGEDAGGGHTNEQFF
DNA: TGTGCCAGCGGAGAGGATGCGGGAGGGGGTCACACCAATGAGCAGTTCTTC

J: TRBJ2-1
V: TRBV13
size: NA
D: TRBD2
CDR3: CASSSRGLAANEQFF
DNA: TGTGCCAGCAGCTCCCGGGGACTAGCGGCCAATGAGCAGTTCTTC

J: TRBJ1-1
V: TRBV4-1
size: NA
D: NA
CDR3: CASSQQINTEAFF
DNA: TGCGCCAGCAGCCAGCAAATCAACACTGAAGCTTTCTTT

J: TRBJ2-7
V: TRBV19
size: NA
D: NA
CDR3: CASSSNRAHEQYF
DNA: TGTGCCAGTAGTAGTAACAGGGCCCACGAGCAGTACTTC

J: TRBJ2-3
V: TRBV20-1
size: NA
D: TRBD2
CDR3: CSASSSGVTDTQYF
DNA: TGCAGTGCTAGTTCTAGCGGCGTCACAGATACGCAGTATTTT

J: TRBJ1-1
V: TRBV30
size: NA
D: NA
CDR3: CAWSVVRATEAFF
DNA: TGTGCCTGGAGCGTGGTCAGGGCCACTGAAGCTTTCTTT

J: TRBJ1-1
V: TRBV7-9
size: NA
D: TRBD1
CDR3: CASTGQGPEAFF
DNA: TGTGCCAGCACCGGACAGGGTCCTGAAGCTTTCTTT

J: TRBJ1-1
V: TRBV29-1
size: NA
D: NA
CDR3: CSVGVGSGTEAFF
DNA: TGCAGCGTTGGTGTAGGGTCGGGCACTGAAGCTTTCTTT

J: TRBJ2-5
V: TRBV5-1
size: NA
D: NA
CDR3: CASSLAWTGQETQYF
DNA: TGCGCCAGCAGCTTGGCCTGGACTGGCCAAGAGACCCAGTACTTC

J: TRBJ1-3
V: TRBV6-6
size: NA
D: NA
CDR3: CASVGFSGNTIYF
DNA: TGTGCCAGCGTCGGATTCTCTGGAAACACCATATATTTT

J: TRBJ2-7
V: TRBV13
size: NA
D: TRBD2
CDR3: CASSSGLAGDYEQYF
DNA: TGTGCCAGCAGCTCCGGACTAGCGGGGGACTACGAGCAGTACTTC

J: TRBJ2-7
V: TRBV4-1
size: NA
D: TRBD1
CDR3: CASSPGWTGGYEQYF
DNA: TGCGCCAGCAGCCCGGGTTGGACAGGGGGCTACGAGCAGTACTTC

J: TRBJ2-2
V: TRBV5-1
size: NA
D: TRBD1
CDR3: CASSQGTGGAGGELFF
DNA: TGCGCCAGCAGCCAAGGGACAGGGGGCGCCGGCGGGGAGCTGTTTTTT

J: TRBJ2-1
V: TRBV25-1
size: NA
D: TRBD1
CDR3: CASSEFRKGAGNEQFF
DNA: TGTGCCAGCAGTGAATTTAGGAAGGGGGCGGGCAATGAGCAGTTCTTC

J: TRBJ2-7
V: TRBV5-6
size: NA
D: NA
CDR3: CASSHSSEQYF
DNA: TGTGCCAGCAGCCACTCGTCCGAGCAGTACTTC

J: TRBJ2-1
V: TRBV7-8
size: NA
D: NA
CDR3: CASSTPRQGIVWGEQFF
DNA: TGTGCCAGCAGCACCCCCCGCCAGGGTATAGTCTGGGGTGAGCAGTTCTTC

J: TRBJ1-2
V: TRBV7-9
size: NA
D: TRBD1
CDR3: CASSSGGETGYGYTF
DNA: TGTGCCAGCAGCTCAGGGGGCGAAACTGGCTATGGCTACACCTTC

J: TRBJ1-2
V: TRBV9
size: once
D: NA
CDR3: CASSALEGHYGYTF
DNA: TGTGCCAGCAGCGCATTAGAGGGGCACTATGGCTACACCTTC

J: TRBJ1-1
V: TRBV3-1
size: NA
D: NA
CDR3: CASSQERLTNTEAFF
DNA: TGTGCCAGCAGCCAAGAACGGCTTACCAACACTGAAGCTTTCTTT

J: TRBJ1-1
V: TRBV6-5
size: NA
D: NA
CDR3: CASTPGNTEAFF
DNA: TGTGCCAGCACTCCCGGGAACACTGAAGCTTTCTTT

J: TRBJ1-1
V: TRBV19
size: NA
D: NA
CDR3: CATTPSNTGSEAFF
DNA: TGTGCCACCACGCCCTCCAACACAGGGTCTGAAGCTTTCTTT

J: TRBJ1-5
V: TRBV27
size: NA
D: TRBD1
CDR3: CASSPSGQVNQPQHF
DNA: TGTGCCAGCAGCCCCTCGGGACAGGTCAATCAGCCCCAGCATTTT

J: TRBJ1-1
V: TRBV4-1
size: NA
D: NA
CDR3: CASSPTGSGTEAFF
DNA: TGCGCCAGCAGCCCTACGGGGAGTGGCACTGAAGCTTTCTTT

J: TRBJ2-5
V: TRBV12-3/TRBV12-4
size: NA
D: NA
CDR3: CASSLVGRQETQYF
DNA: TGTGCCAGCAGTTTAGTCGGACGGCAAGAGACCCAGTACTTC

J: TRBJ2-1
V: TRBV20-1
size: NA
D: TRBD1
CDR3: CSARSRTGGNEQFF
DNA: TGCAGTGCTAGATCCCGGACAGGGGGCAATGAGCAGTTCTTC

J: TRBJ1-1
V: TRBV5-1
size: NA
D: NA
CDR3: CASSPLWSANTEAFF
DNA: TGCGCCAGCAGCCCCCTTTGGTCAGCGAACACTGAAGCTTTCTTT

J: TRBJ2-7
V: TRBV29-1
size: few
D: TRBD2
CDR3: CSVSKGGSYEQYF
DNA: TGCAGCGTCTCTAAAGGCGGGAGTTACGAGCAGTACTTC

J: TRBJ2-1
V: TRBV12-3/TRBV12-4
size: once
D: NA
CDR3: CASSFRGSTHNEQFF
DNA: TGTGCCAGCAGTTTTCGGGGGAGCACTCACAATGAGCAGTTCTTC

J: TRBJ2-1
V: TRBV7-9
size: few
D: NA
CDR3: CASSDNEQFF
DNA: TGTGCCAGCTCAGACAATGAGCAGTTCTTC

J: TRBJ1-5
V: TRBV3-1
size: NA
D: NA
CDR3: CASSQGNTIGTFNQPQHF
DNA: TGTGCCAGCAGCCAAGGTAACACTATCGGGACTTTTAATCAGCCCCAGCATTTT

J: TRBJ2-7
V: TRBV4-1
size: NA
D: NA
CDR3: CASSQEDDIQYEQYF
DNA: TGCGCCAGCAGCCAAGAAGACGACATTCAATACGAGCAGTACTTC

J: TRBJ1-4
V: TRBV9
size: NA
D: NA
CDR3: CASSVESSNEKLFF
DNA: TGTGCCAGCAGCGTAGAGAGTTCTAATGAAAAACTGTTTTTT

J: TRBJ1-2
V: TRBV30
size: NA
D: TRBD1
CDR3: CAWSSDRGVGYTF
DNA: TGTGCCTGGAGTTCTGACAGGGGTGTGGGCTACACCTTC

J: TRBJ1-1
V: TRBV2
size: NA
D: NA
CDR3: CASSKGEGTEAFF
DNA: TGTGCCAGCAGTAAGGGGGAAGGCACTGAAGCTTTCTTT

J: TRBJ1-2
V: TRBV20-1
size: NA
D: NA
CDR3: CSAPRVLGYTF
DNA: TGCAGTGCGCCCCGGGTCTTAGGCTACACCTTC

J: TRBJ2-3
V: TRBV20-1
size: once
D: NA
CDR3: CSARNYGADTQYF
DNA: TGCAGTGCTAGAAACTACGGGGCAGATACGCAGTATTTT

J: TRBJ1-2
V: TRBV30
size: few
D: TRBD1
CDR3: CARDSNYGYTF
DNA: TGTGCCCGGGACAGTAACTATGGCTACACCTTC

J: TRBJ1-5
V: TRBV19
size: NA
D: NA
CDR3: CASSALGASNQPQHF
DNA: TGTGCCAGTAGTGCCCTGGGGGCCAGCAATCAGCCCCAGCATTTT

J: TRBJ2-7
V: TRBV6-6
size: NA
D: NA
CDR3: CASSGAGYEQYF
DNA: TGTGCCAGCAGTGGGGCCGGCTACGAGCAGTACTTC

J: TRBJ1-1
V: TRBV12-3/TRBV12-4
size: NA
D: NA
CDR3: CASSSQGWGTEAFF
DNA: TGTGCCAGCAGTTCCCAGGGATGGGGCACTGAAGCTTTCTTT

J: TRBJ2-7
V: TRBV3-1
size: NA
D: NA
CDR3: CASSQDGIREQYF
DNA: TGTGCCAGCAGCCAAGACGGCATCAGGGAGCAGTACTTC

J: TRBJ2-5
V: TRBV3-1
size: NA
D: NA
CDR3: CASSQDRWKAPETQYF
DNA: TGTGCCAGCAGCCAAGATCGGTGGAAAGCACCAGAGACCCAGTACTTC

J: TRBJ2-3
V: TRBV1
size: once
D: NA
CDR3: CTSSLPLDSTDTQYF
DNA: TGCACCAGCAGCCTCCCACTAGATAGCACAGATACGCAGTATTTT